This is a list of T cell receptor beta chains from one sample in a study of T cells in Graves' hyperthyroidism and ophthalmopathy. TCRdb called the multiplex PCR reads again in MiXCR, with one record for every CDR3 protein. The repertoire has some 460,000 distinct CDR3 sequences, about a sixth of them found once; the top ten carry around 7.7%. The sample taken for sequencing was blood. These receptors all come from a woman aged 18-29 years with Graves' hyperthyroidism. CDR3s include the opening cysteine and the closing phenylalanine or tryptophan. Not every row has a clone size; where given, it reads once, few, many or a size class.

cdr3_aa: CASSQVLGFRRTPSYEQYF
j_call: TRBJ2-7
v_call: TRBV4-2
clone_size: once

cdr3_aa: CASSYVDRGGNQPQHF
j_call: TRBJ1-5
v_call: TRBV6-1
clone_size: many

cdr3_aa: CSGQAFTGELFF
j_call: TRBJ2-2
v_call: TRBV29-1
clone_size: few

cdr3_aa: CASSVGGGTVNEQFF
j_call: TRBJ2-1
v_call: TRBV9
clone_size: few

cdr3_aa: CAVRTDDIAYGYTF
j_call: TRBJ1-2
v_call: TRBV10-3
clone_size: NA

cdr3_aa: CASSLNTGIGQPQHF
j_call: TRBJ1-5
v_call: TRBV12-3/TRBV12-4
clone_size: many

cdr3_aa: CASSRSFPTDTQYF
j_call: TRBJ2-3
v_call: TRBV5-1
clone_size: many

cdr3_aa: CSASRSGQGVTGELFF
j_call: TRBJ2-2
v_call: TRBV20-1
clone_size: once

cdr3_aa: CASSANPQGTGELFF
j_call: TRBJ2-2
v_call: TRBV7-7
clone_size: many

cdr3_aa: CARSKDRGRNAEAFF
j_call: TRBJ1-1
v_call: TRBV7-8
clone_size: once

cdr3_aa: CASSSRTGIGYTF
j_call: TRBJ1-2
v_call: TRBV27
clone_size: few

cdr3_aa: CATSDPRETPEPSQETQYF
j_call: TRBJ2-5
v_call: TRBV24-1
clone_size: few

cdr3_aa: CASSSGDSRVGELFF
j_call: TRBJ2-2
v_call: TRBV5-4
clone_size: NA

cdr3_aa: CASSVNWDPQRVQYF
j_call: TRBJ2-5
v_call: TRBV9
clone_size: few

cdr3_aa: CASSQDPGTTDTQYF
j_call: TRBJ2-3
v_call: TRBV12-3/TRBV12-4
clone_size: NA

cdr3_aa: CASTPRSTSYEQYF
j_call: TRBJ2-7
v_call: TRBV7-9
clone_size: many

cdr3_aa: CASSSTSIEQFF
j_call: TRBJ2-1
v_call: TRBV6-1
clone_size: many

cdr3_aa: CVSSPPWLAAGELFF
j_call: TRBJ2-2
v_call: TRBV18
clone_size: NA

cdr3_aa: CASRGGTGYNQPQHF
j_call: TRBJ1-5
v_call: TRBV19
clone_size: many

cdr3_aa: CASSQGTANSPLHF
j_call: TRBJ1-6
v_call: TRBV5-1
clone_size: many

cdr3_aa: CASSLGRGITETQYF
j_call: TRBJ2-5
v_call: TRBV27
clone_size: few

cdr3_aa: CSARQETQYF
j_call: TRBJ2-5
v_call: TRBV29-1
clone_size: many

cdr3_aa: CASMGPEVHEQYF
j_call: TRBJ2-7
v_call: TRBV2
clone_size: many

cdr3_aa: CASSQGHSGSYEQYF
j_call: TRBJ2-7
v_call: TRBV3-1
clone_size: many

cdr3_aa: CSARAGTAGYEQYF
j_call: TRBJ2-7
v_call: TRBV20-1
clone_size: NA

cdr3_aa: CASSDGTSGGASTDTQYF
j_call: TRBJ2-3
v_call: TRBV7-3
clone_size: NA

cdr3_aa: CASSQEAGAQHF
j_call: TRBJ1-5
v_call: TRBV4-1
clone_size: few

cdr3_aa: CAGLPLAGNNEQFF
j_call: TRBJ2-1
v_call: TRBV2
clone_size: many

cdr3_aa: CASSGLAGGFTDTQYF
j_call: TRBJ2-3
v_call: TRBV5-6
clone_size: NA

cdr3_aa: CASSYLIGSGELFF
j_call: TRBJ2-2
v_call: TRBV19
clone_size: few

cdr3_aa: CASSFREGNYGYTF
j_call: TRBJ1-2
v_call: TRBV5-1
clone_size: few

cdr3_aa: CASSLATRAGSVETQYF
j_call: TRBJ2-5
v_call: TRBV7-2
clone_size: few

cdr3_aa: CASTRTSAGYTF
j_call: TRBJ1-2
v_call: TRBV7-9
clone_size: once

cdr3_aa: CSVLSRQGRTYNEQFF
j_call: TRBJ2-1
v_call: TRBV20-1
clone_size: many

cdr3_aa: CSATMLPPRWDLNYNEQFF
j_call: TRBJ2-1
v_call: TRBV20-1
clone_size: many

cdr3_aa: CSASRIAGGTQYF
j_call: TRBJ2-5
v_call: TRBV20-1
clone_size: NA

cdr3_aa: CASSQEGSGPDRDTQYF
j_call: TRBJ2-3
v_call: TRBV4-2
clone_size: NA

cdr3_aa: CAWKTGGYEKLFF
j_call: TRBJ1-4
v_call: TRBV30
clone_size: many

cdr3_aa: CASSPQTGVGNTIYF
j_call: TRBJ1-3
v_call: TRBV7-3
clone_size: many

cdr3_aa: CAWSAKGNRPKLFF
j_call: TRBJ1-4
v_call: TRBV30
clone_size: many

cdr3_aa: CASSSLDTQYF
j_call: TRBJ2-3
v_call: TRBV12-3/TRBV12-4
clone_size: NA

cdr3_aa: CASSQEVTLTLHF
j_call: TRBJ1-6
v_call: TRBV4-1
clone_size: NA

cdr3_aa: CASSAVWGRVQPQHF
j_call: TRBJ1-5
v_call: TRBV4-1
clone_size: NA

cdr3_aa: CASSQAGTGRTYEQYF
j_call: TRBJ2-7
v_call: TRBV3-1
clone_size: many

cdr3_aa: CASSLGGLNEQYF
j_call: TRBJ2-7
v_call: TRBV7-2
clone_size: many

cdr3_aa: CASSLDGQENTEAFF
j_call: TRBJ1-1
v_call: TRBV12-3/TRBV12-4
clone_size: many

cdr3_aa: CASSTQGLDGYTF
j_call: TRBJ1-2
v_call: TRBV9
clone_size: many

cdr3_aa: CATISGRAGEQFF
j_call: TRBJ2-1
v_call: TRBV2
clone_size: few

cdr3_aa: CASKKQGYEQFF
j_call: TRBJ2-1
v_call: TRBV6-1
clone_size: many

cdr3_aa: CASSTQGSNTGELFF
j_call: TRBJ2-2
v_call: TRBV11-2
clone_size: many

cdr3_aa: CASSPPGTNYGYTF
j_call: TRBJ1-2
v_call: TRBV18
clone_size: many

cdr3_aa: CASSHGLAGVRTDTQYF
j_call: TRBJ2-3
v_call: TRBV4-1
clone_size: many

cdr3_aa: CASVGSGGFYGYTF
j_call: TRBJ1-2
v_call: TRBV19
clone_size: many

cdr3_aa: CASRTGTNNSPLHF
j_call: TRBJ1-6
v_call: TRBV7-3
clone_size: NA

cdr3_aa: CAWSPAGHGYTF
j_call: TRBJ1-2
v_call: TRBV30
clone_size: NA

cdr3_aa: CASSLAGGMEKLFF
j_call: TRBJ1-4
v_call: TRBV5-1
clone_size: many